These T cell receptor beta chains were read from a single sample in a study of cytomegalovirus exposure and HLA in healthy donors. Assay used: immunoSEQ multiplex PCR; TCRdb lists only in-frame clones, some missing. The sample has about 150,000 clones; about 68% are singletons. The sample was PBMCs. These receptors were taken from a man between 18 and 29 years old in good health and CMV-seronegative. Each CDR3 is given with its conserved first and last residue. The D gene is left open where the match is weak. Some rows have no size entry. The others give once, few or many, or a class for an expanded clone.

>.|.|TRBV6-5|TRBJ2-5
CASSYSAGMGRETQYF
TGTGCCAGCAGTTACTCGGCAGGGATGGGTAGAGAGACCCAGTACTTC
>TRBD2|.|TRBV4-3|TRBJ2-3
CASSPLLAGGPDTQYF
TGCGCCAGCAGCCCTCTACTAGCGGGAGGGCCGGATACGCAGTATTTT
>TRBD2|.|TRBV11-2|TRBJ2-7
CASSLWAGGETYEQYF
TGTGCCAGCAGCTTATGGGCGGGAGGGGAAACCTACGAGCAGTACTTC
>TRBD2|few|TRBV5-1|TRBJ2-5
CASSLRLAGDPQETQYF
TGCGCCAGCAGCTTGAGGCTAGCGGGAGACCCTCAAGAGACCCAGTACTTC
>.|.|TRBV9|TRBJ2-7
CASSVGAGHEQYF
TGTGCCAGCAGCGTAGGTGCAGGGCACGAGCAGTACTTC
>.|.|TRBV19|TRBJ2-1
CASSKVGHSYNEQFF
TGTGCCAGTAGTAAGGTGGGACACTCCTACAATGAGCAGTTCTTC
>TRBD1|.|TRBV5-1|TRBJ2-2
CASSVSLQGAGELFF
TGCGCCAGCAGCGTCTCCCTGCAGGGGGCCGGGGAGCTGTTTTTT
>.|.|TRBV6-6|TRBJ2-7
CASSPLYEQYF
TGTGCCAGCAGCCCCCTCTACGAGCAGTACTTC
>TRBD2|.|TRBV28|TRBJ2-7
CASIGSGRGIYEQYF
TGTGCCAGCATTGGTAGCGGGAGAGGCATCTACGAGCAGTACTTC
>TRBD1|.|TRBV27|TRBJ1-5
CASSQRTGNNQPQHF
TGTGCCAGCAGCCAACGGACAGGAAACAATCAGCCCCAGCATTTT
>TRBD2|.|TRBV4-1|TRBJ2-1
CASSQVGLAGSNEQFF
TGCGCCAGCAGCCAAGTTGGCCTAGCGGGGTCCAATGAGCAGTTCTTC
>TRBD1|.|TRBV28|TRBJ1-4
CASSPGTGGNEKLFF
TGTGCCAGCAGTCCCGGGACAGGGGGGAATGAAAAACTGTTTTTT
>TRBD1|.|TRBV9|TRBJ1-4
CASSARTGDEKLFF
TGTGCCAGCAGCGCCCGGACAGGGGATGAAAAACTGTTTTTT
>.|.|TRBV5-6|TRBJ2-7
CASSTPGEKTYEQYF
TGTGCCAGCAGCACGCCAGGGGAGAAGACCTACGAGCAGTACTTC